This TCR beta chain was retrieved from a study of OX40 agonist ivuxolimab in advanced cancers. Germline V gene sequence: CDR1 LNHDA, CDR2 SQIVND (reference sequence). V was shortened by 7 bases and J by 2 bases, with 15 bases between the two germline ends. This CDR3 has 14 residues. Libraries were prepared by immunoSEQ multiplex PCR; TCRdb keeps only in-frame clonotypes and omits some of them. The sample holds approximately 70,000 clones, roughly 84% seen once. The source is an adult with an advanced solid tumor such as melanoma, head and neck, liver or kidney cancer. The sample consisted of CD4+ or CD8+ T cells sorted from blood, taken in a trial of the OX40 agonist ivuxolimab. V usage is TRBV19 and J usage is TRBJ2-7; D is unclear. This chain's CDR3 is CASTTDIPPYEQYF. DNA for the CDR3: TGTGCCAGTACCACAGACATTCCCCCCTACGAGCAGTACTTC.